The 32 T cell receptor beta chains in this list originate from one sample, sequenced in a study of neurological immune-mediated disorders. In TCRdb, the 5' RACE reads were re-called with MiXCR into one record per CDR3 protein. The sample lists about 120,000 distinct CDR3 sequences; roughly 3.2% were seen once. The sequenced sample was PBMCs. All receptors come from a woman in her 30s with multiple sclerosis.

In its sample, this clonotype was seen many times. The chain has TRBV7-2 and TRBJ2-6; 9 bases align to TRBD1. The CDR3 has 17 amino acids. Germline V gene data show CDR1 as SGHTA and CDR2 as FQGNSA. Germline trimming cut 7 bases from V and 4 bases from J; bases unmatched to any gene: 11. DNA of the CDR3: TGTGCCAGCACAGGACAGGGGTCGCTCTCAGGGGCCAACGTCCTGACTTTC. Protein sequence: CASTGQGSLSGANVLTF.

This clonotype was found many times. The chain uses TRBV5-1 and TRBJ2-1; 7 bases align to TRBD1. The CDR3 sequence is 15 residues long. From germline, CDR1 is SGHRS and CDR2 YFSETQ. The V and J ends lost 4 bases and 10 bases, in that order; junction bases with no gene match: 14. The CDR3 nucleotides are TGCGCCAGCAGCCTGGATGGCAGGGGGATAAGCGAGCAGTTCTTC. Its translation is CASSLDGRGISEQFF.

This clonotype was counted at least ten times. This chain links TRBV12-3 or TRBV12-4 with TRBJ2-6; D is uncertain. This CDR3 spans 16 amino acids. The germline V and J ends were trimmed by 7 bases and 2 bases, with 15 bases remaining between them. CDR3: CASTLSRAPGANVLTF. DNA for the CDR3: TGTGCCAGCACCCTCTCCCGGGCGCCTGGGGCCAACGTCCTGACTTTC.

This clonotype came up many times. The CDR3 loop is CASSPHPLQYEQYF. CDR3 bases: TGTGCCAGCAGCCCCCACCCCCTTCAATACGAGCAGTACTTC. This chain connects TRBV7-8 to TRBJ2-7; D remains ambiguous. Germline CDR1 reads SGHVS; CDR2 reads FQNEAQ. CDR3 length equals 14 residues. Trimming stripped 5 bases from V and 4 bases from J, with 15 bases between.

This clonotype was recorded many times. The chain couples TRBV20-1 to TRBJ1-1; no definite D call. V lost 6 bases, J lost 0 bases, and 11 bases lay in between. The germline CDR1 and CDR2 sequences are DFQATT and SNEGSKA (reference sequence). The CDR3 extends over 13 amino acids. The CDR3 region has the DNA TGCAGTGCCCGAGGGCGGTTGAACACTGAAGCTTTCTTT. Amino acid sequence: CSARGRLNTEAFF.

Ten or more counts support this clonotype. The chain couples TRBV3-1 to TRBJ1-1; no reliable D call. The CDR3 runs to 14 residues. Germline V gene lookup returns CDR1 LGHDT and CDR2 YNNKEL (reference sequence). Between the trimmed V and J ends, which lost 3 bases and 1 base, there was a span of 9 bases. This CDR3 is CASSHSYKNTEAFF. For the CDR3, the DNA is TGTGCCAGCAGCCATAGTTACAAGAACACTGAAGCTTTCTTT.

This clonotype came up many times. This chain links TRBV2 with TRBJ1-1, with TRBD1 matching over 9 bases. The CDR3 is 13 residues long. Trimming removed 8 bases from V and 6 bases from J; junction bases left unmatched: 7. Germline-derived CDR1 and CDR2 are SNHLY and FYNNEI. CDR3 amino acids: CASRTGEAAEAFF. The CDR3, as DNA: TGTGCCAGCCGGACAGGGGAGGCGGCTGAAGCTTTCTTT.

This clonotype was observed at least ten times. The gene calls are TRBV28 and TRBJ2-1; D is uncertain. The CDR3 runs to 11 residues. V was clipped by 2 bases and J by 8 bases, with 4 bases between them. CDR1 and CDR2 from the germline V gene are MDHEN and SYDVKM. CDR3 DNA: TGTGCCAGCAGTTTAGTCCATGAGCAGTTCTTC. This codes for CASSLVHEQFF.

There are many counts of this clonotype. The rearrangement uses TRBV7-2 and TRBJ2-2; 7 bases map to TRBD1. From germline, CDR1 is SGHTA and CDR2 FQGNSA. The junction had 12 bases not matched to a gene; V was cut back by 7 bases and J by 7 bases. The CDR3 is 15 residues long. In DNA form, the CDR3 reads TGTGCCAGCACCAGAGACAGGGCGTCGAGCGGGGAGCTGTTTTTT. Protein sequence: CASTRDRASSGELFF.

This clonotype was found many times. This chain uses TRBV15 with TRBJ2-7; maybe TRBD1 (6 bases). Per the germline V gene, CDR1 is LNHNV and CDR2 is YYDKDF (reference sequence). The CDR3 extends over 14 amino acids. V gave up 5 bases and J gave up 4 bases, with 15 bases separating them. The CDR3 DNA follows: TGTGCCACCAGCTCAGACGTCAGGGGTTACGAGCAGTACTTC. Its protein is CATSSDVRGYEQYF.

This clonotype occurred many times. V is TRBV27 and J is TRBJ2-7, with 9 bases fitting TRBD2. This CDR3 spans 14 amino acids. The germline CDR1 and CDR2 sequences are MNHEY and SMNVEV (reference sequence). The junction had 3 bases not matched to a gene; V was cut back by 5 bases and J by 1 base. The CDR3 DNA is TGTGCCAGCAGTCTAGCGGGACCTTCCTACGAGCAGTACTTC. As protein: CASSLAGPSYEQYF.

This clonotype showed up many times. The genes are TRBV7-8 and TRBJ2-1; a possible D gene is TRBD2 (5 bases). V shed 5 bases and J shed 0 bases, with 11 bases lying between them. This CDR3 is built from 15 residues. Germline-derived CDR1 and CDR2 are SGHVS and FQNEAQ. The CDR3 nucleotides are TGTGCCAGCAGCCGGGGAGACGGCTCCTACAATGAGCAGTTCTTC. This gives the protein CASSRGDGSYNEQFF.

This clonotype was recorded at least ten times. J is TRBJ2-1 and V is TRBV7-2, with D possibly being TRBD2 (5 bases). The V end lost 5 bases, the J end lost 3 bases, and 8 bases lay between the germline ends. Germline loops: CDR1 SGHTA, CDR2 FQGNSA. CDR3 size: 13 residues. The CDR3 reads CASSIRGYNEQFF. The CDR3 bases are TGTGCCAGCAGCATACGGGGCTACAATGAGCAGTTCTTC.

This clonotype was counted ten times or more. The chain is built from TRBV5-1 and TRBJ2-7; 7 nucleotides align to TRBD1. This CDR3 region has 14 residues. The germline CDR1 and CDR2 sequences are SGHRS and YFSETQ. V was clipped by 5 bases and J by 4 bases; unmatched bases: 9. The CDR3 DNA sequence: TGCGCCAGCAGTCAAGAGACAGGGTTATACGAGCAGTACTTC. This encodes CASSQETGLYEQYF.

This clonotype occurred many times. The CDR3 sequence is CSANPRGNSNQPQHF. The CDR3 DNA follows: TGCAGTGCCAATCCCAGAGGCAATAGCAATCAGCCCCAGCATTTT. The chain recombines TRBV20-1 with TRBJ1-5; no clear D gene. Germline assignment: CDR1 DFQATT and CDR2 SNEGSKA (reference sequence). This CDR3 has 15 residues. Trimming shortened V by 6 bases and J by 0 bases, and 15 bases separated the two germline ends.

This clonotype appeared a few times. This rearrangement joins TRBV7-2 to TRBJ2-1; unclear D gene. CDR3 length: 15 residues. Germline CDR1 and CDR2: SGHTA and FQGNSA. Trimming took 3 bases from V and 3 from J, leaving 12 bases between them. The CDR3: CASSFGTSYYNEQFF. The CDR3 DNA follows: TGTGCCAGCAGCTTCGGCACGAGCTACTACAATGAGCAGTTCTTC.

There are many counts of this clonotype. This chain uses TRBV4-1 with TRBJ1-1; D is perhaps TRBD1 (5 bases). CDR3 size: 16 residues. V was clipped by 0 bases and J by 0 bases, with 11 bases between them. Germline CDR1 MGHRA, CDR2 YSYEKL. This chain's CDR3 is CASSQEGRGMNTEAFF. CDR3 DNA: TGCGCCAGCAGCCAAGAAGGTCGGGGGATGAACACTGAAGCTTTCTTT.

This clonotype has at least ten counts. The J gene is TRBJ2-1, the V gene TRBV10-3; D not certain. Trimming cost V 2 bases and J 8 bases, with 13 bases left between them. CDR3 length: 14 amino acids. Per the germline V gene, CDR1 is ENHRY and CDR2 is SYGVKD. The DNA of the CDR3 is TGTGCCATCAGTGAGGGTGGGGTTCAGGATGAGCAGTTCTTC. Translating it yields CAISEGGVQDEQFF.

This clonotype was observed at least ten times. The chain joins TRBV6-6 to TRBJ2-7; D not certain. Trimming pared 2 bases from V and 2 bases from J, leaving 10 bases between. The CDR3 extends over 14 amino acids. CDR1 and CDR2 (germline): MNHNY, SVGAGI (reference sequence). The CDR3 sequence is CASSYPGSTYEQYF. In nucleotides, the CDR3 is TGTGCCAGCAGTTACCCAGGTTCCACCTACGAGCAGTACTTC.

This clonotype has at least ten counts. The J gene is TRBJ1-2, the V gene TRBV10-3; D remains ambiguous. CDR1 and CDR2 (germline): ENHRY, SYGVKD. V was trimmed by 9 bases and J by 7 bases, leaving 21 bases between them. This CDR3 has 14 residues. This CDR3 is CAILSRNGGAGYTF. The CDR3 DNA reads TGTGCCATATTATCACGGAATGGTGGCGCTGGCTACACCTTC.

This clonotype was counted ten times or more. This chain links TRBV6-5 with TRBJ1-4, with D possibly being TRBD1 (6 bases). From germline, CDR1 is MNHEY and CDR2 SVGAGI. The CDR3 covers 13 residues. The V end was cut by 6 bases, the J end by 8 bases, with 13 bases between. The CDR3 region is CASSKTGSEKLFF. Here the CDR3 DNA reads TGTGCCAGCAGCAAGACAGGAAGCGAAAAACTGTTTTTT.

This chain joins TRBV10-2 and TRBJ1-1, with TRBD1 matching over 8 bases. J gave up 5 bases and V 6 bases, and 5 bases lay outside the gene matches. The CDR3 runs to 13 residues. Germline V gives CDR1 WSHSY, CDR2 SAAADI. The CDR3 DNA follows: TGCGCCAGCAGCGGACAGGGAGGGACTGAAGCTTTCTTT. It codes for CASSGQGGTEAFF.

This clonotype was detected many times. The CDR3 here is CSARGVNQPQHF. The CDR3 DNA reads TGCAGTGCTAGAGGGGTCAATCAGCCCCAGCATTTT. The chain uses TRBV20-1 and TRBJ1-5; D call uncertain. Per germline, CDR1 DFQATT and CDR2 SNEGSKA (reference sequence). Trimming took off 1 base at V and 3 bases at J, with 4 bases between the two ends. The CDR3 totals 12 residues.

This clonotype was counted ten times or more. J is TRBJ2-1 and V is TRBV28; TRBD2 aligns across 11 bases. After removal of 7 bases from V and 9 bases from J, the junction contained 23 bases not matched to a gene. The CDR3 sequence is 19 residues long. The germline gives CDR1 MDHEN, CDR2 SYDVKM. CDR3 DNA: TGTGCCAGCACCGAGGTAGCGGGAGGGCTTGGCCGGTTGCGTCGTGAGCAGTTCTTC. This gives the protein CASTEVAGGLGRLRREQFF.

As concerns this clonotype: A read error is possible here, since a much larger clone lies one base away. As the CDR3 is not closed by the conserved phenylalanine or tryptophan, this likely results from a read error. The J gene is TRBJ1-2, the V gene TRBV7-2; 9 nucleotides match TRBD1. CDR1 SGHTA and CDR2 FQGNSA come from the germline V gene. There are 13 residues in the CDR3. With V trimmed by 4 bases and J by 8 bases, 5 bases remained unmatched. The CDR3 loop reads CASSSQGAKGYTV. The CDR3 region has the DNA TGTGCCAGCAGCTCACAGGGGGCGAAAGGCTACACCGTC.

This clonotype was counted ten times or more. In DNA, the CDR3 is TGCGCCAGCAGCCAGACCGGGGAAGCTAACTATGGCTACACCTTC. Translating gives CASSQTGEANYGYTF. The rearrangement uses TRBV4-3 and TRBJ1-2, with no clear D. With 3 bases removed from V and 0 bases from J, the gap between germline ends came to 11 bases. Germline V gene sequence: CDR1 LGHNA, CDR2 YSLEER. The CDR3 is 15 amino acids.

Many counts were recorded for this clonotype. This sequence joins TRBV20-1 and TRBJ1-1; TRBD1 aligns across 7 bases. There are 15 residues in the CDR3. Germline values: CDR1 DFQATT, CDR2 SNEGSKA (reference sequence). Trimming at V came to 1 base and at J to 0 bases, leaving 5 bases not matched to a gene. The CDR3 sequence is CSARGQGGMNTEAFF. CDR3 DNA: TGCAGTGCTAGAGGGCAGGGGGGGATGAACACTGAAGCTTTCTTT.

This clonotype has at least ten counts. CDR3 bases: TGTGCCAGCAGCTTGGGACAGAACATTAACTATGGCTACACCTTC. As protein: CASSLGQNINYGYTF. J is TRBJ1-2 and V is TRBV5-5, with D possibly TRBD1 on 5 matching bases. CDR1 and CDR2 from the germline V gene are SGHKS and YYEKEE (reference sequence). Trimming left V 0 bases short and J 1 base short, with 10 bases between. This CDR3 region has 15 residues.

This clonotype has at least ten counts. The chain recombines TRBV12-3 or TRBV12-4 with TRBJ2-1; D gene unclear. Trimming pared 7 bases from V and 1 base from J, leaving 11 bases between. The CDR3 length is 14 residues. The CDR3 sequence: CASTVLGSYNEQFF. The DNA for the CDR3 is TGTGCCAGCACCGTCCTCGGGTCCTACAATGAGCAGTTCTTC.

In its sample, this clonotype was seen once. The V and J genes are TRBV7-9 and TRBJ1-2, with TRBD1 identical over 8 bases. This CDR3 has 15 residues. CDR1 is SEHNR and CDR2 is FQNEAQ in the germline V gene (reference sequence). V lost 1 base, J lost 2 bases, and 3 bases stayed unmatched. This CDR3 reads CASSLGSGGNYGYTF. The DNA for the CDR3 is TGTGCCAGCAGCTTAGGGTCAGGGGGCAACTATGGCTACACCTTC.

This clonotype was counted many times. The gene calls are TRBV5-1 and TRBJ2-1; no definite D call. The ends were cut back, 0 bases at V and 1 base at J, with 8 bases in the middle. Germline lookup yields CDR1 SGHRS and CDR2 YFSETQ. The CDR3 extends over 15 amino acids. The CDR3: CASSLAGESYNEQFF. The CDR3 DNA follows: TGCGCCAGCAGCTTGGCCGGCGAATCCTACAATGAGCAGTTCTTC.

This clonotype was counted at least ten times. As DNA, the CDR3 is TGCGCCAGCAGTCTTGTGGGGGCCGATGACACTGAAGCTTTCTTT. The encoded protein is CASSLVGADDTEAFF. The genes are TRBV5-1 and TRBJ1-1, with D possibly matching TRBD1 (6 bases). The CDR3 extends over 15 amino acids. Trimming left V 5 bases short and J 3 bases short, with 17 bases between. Germline CDR1 SGHRS, CDR2 YFSETQ.